Listed here are 31 T cell receptor beta chains from one sample, sequenced in a study of Graves' ophthalmopathy and Graves' hyperthyroidism. Scientists amplified the TCR beta CDR3 regions from RNA transcripts. An opening RT-PCR round employed HTBI primers and preceded a second-round multiplex PCR. Using its own MiXCR run on the multiplex PCR reads, TCRdb lists one record per CDR3 protein. This table holds about 1.1 million distinct CDR3 sequences, around a third found once. Sequencing was done on a sample of peripheral blood or thyroid tissue (not recorded which). These receptors all come from an adult man with Graves' hyperthyroidism.

This clonotype was recorded a few times. V is TRBV20-1 and J is TRBJ1-1; D is unresolved. CDR3 length: 9 residues. From germline, CDR1 is DFQATT and CDR2 SNEGSKA (reference sequence). Trimming removed 2 bases from V and 7 bases from J, with 2 bases in between. For the CDR3, the DNA is TGCAGTGCTAGAAGTGAAGCTTTCTTT. Translation gives CSARSEAFF.

This clonotype has ten or more counts. The chain recombines TRBV2 with TRBJ2-2; a weak D match, TRBD2 (6 bases). The ends were cut back, 4 bases at V and 5 bases at J, with 11 bases in the middle. CDR1 and CDR2 from the germline V gene are SNHLY and FYNNEI. CDR3 size: 14 residues. CDR3 in DNA: TGTGCCAGCAGTGGGAGGGAAATGACCGGGGAGCTGTTTTTT. Amino acid sequence: CASSGREMTGELFF.

The chain combines TRBV6-5 with TRBJ2-2, with 10 positions matching TRBD2. The CDR3 runs to 16 residues. From germline, CDR1 is MNHEY and CDR2 SVGAGI. V trimming: 5 bases; J trimming: 1 base; junction bases outside the gene matches: 4. The DNA of the CDR3 is TGTGCCAGCAGTCTAGCGGGGGCCCAGAACACCGGGGAGCTGTTTTTT. Its protein product is CASSLAGAQNTGELFF.

Remarks on this clonotype: It may be a read error: a sequence one base away is much more abundant. The rearrangement uses TRBV4-3 and TRBJ2-5, with no clear D. The CDR3 extends over 14 amino acids. Germline values: CDR1 LGHNA, CDR2 YSLEER. Trimming shortened V by 4 bases and J by 2 bases, and 11 bases separated the two germline ends. CDR3 loop: CASSRDRDQETQYF. The CDR3 DNA sequence: TGCGCCAGCAGCCGTGATCGAGATCAAGAGACCCAGTACTTC.

This clonotype was counted at least ten times. The chain combines TRBV7-8 with TRBJ1-5; no clear D. The CDR3 spans 15 residues. The V gene's germline CDR1 is SGHVS and CDR2 FQNEAQ. V was pared by 5 bases and J by 4 bases, with 15 bases between. Here the CDR3 DNA reads TGTGCCAGCAGCCCCGTTGTGTCTGGGAATCAGCCCCAGCATTTT. Its protein product is CASSPVVSGNQPQHF. The full variable domain, rest sourced from reference TRBV7-8 and TRBJ1-5, is GAGVSQSPRYKVAKRGQDVALRCDPISGHVSLFWYQQALGQGPEFLTYFQNEAQLDKSGLPSDRFFAERPEGSVSTLKIQRTQQEDSAVYLCASSPVVSGNQPQHFGDGTRLSIL.

Many counts were recorded for this clonotype. CDR3 residues: CSVELRQGAEAFF. CDR3 DNA sequence: TGCAGCGTTGAATTGCGTCAGGGGGCCGAAGCTTTCTTT. The chain recombines TRBV29-1 with TRBJ1-1, with 8 bases aligning to TRBD1. V was clipped by 2 bases and J by 8 bases; unmatched bases: 7. Germline CDR1 and CDR2: SQVTM and ANQGSEA. The CDR3 loop spans 13 amino acids.

This clonotype was observed at least ten times. This chain joins TRBV9 and TRBJ1-5; TRBD1 matches at 8 bases. Germline assignment: CDR1 SGDLS and CDR2 YYNGEE. This CDR3 has 14 amino acids. Unmatched junction bases numbered 2, after V lost 3 bases and J lost 3 bases. The CDR3 region is CASSETGVNQPQHF. CDR3 in DNA: TGTGCCAGCAGCGAGACAGGGGTCAATCAGCCCCAGCATTTT.

This clonotype was seen only a few times. An end of the junction differs from the germline gene, which may be a read error. This chain uses TRBV19 with TRBJ2-7; the match to TRBD1 covers 7 bases. The CDR3 consists of 15 residues. Germline-derived CDR1 and CDR2 are LNHDA and SQIVND (reference sequence). Here the CDR3 reads CASSIGTGRNYEQYF. DNA of the CDR3: TGTGCCAGTAGTATAGGGACAGGCCGAAACTACGAACAGTACTTC.

This clonotype was found many times. The rearrangement links TRBV7-6 to TRBJ1-1, with D possibly TRBD1 on 5 matching bases. Trimming shortened V by 0 bases and J by 4 bases, and 9 bases separated the two germline ends. CDR1 SGHVS and CDR2 FNYEAQ come from the germline V gene. The CDR3 runs to 14 residues. CDR3 sequence reads: CASSLAREPTEAFF. The CDR3 coding sequence is TGTGCCAGCAGCTTAGCCAGGGAGCCCACTGAAGCTTTCTTT.

At least ten counts were recorded for this clonotype. The rearrangement joins TRBV7-9 to TRBJ2-7; D is unclear. CDR3 length: 15 residues. The germline V gene has CDR1 SEHNR and CDR2 FQNEAQ (reference sequence). V lost 5 bases and J 5 bases, leaving 19 bases between the germline ends. The CDR3 sequence: CASSPGLRVGNEQYF. CDR3 sequence (DNA): TGTGCCAGCAGCCCCGGGCTTCGAGTTGGCAACGAGCAGTACTTC.

J is TRBJ2-5 and V is TRBV10-3, with unresolved D. V was cut by 11 bases and J by 1 base, with 17 bases left in between. CDR1 ENHRY and CDR2 SYGVKD come from the germline V gene. This CDR3 spans 14 amino acids. Written as DNA, the CDR3 is TGTGCCGCTATGACGAGCTCAGGCCAAGAGACCCAGTACTTC. Its translation is CAAMTSSGQETQYF.

This clonotype has just a few counts. This chain links TRBV7-9 with TRBJ2-5, with 13 bases fitting TRBD2. From germline, CDR1 is SEHNR and CDR2 FQNEAQ (reference sequence). Losses at the gene ends were 5 bases for V and 5 bases for J; bases not matched to a gene: 5. The CDR3 spans 15 residues. The CDR3 here is CASSEGLAGAETQYF. The CDR3, as DNA: TGTGCCAGCAGCGAAGGACTAGCGGGAGCGGAGACCCAGTACTTC.

About this clonotype: Just one base apart from a much larger clone, this may be a read error. The CDR3 reads CASSRESTTLSGSTIYF. In DNA form, the CDR3 reads TGTGCCAGCAGCCGCGAATCGACTACCTTATCTGGAAGCACCATATATTTT. V and J are TRBV7-2 and TRBJ1-3; D ambiguous. Germline-derived CDR1 and CDR2 are SGHTA and FQGNSA. The CDR3 spans 17 residues.

This clonotype was observed at least ten times. V and J are TRBV7-2 and TRBJ1-3, with no clear D. The CDR3 extends over 13 amino acids. Germline V CDR1 and CDR2: SGHTA, FQGNSA. Trimming left V 1 base short and J 4 bases short, with 5 bases between. CDR3 loop: CASSLVEGNTIYF. The CDR3 region has the DNA TGTGCCAGCAGCTTAGTTGAGGGAAACACCATATATTTT. Full variable domain (remainder filled in from reference TRBV7-2 and TRBJ1-3): GAGVSQSPSNKVTEKGKDVELRCDPISGHTALYWYRQSLGQGLEFLIYFQGNSAPDKSGLPSDRFSAERTGGSVSTLTIQRTQQEDSAVYLCASSLVEGNTIYFGEGSWLTVV.

The rearrangement links TRBV5-1 to TRBJ2-5; TRBD2 might be the D (6 bases). The J call is uncertain, as TRBJ2-1 better fits the DNA end. CDR1 is SGHRS and CDR2 is YFSETQ in the germline V gene. The CDR3 is made up of 15 amino acids. The CDR3 bases are TGCGCCAGCAGCTTGGCGCCCGGGACTGACAATGAGCAGTTCTTC. This encodes CASSLAPGTDNEQFF.

The genes are TRBV7-8 and TRBJ2-2; possible D gene TRBD1, 5 bases. The CDR3 is 12 amino acids. Germline V gene lookup returns CDR1 SGHVS and CDR2 FQNEAQ. V dropped 4 bases and J dropped 8 bases, with 8 bases sitting between them. CDR3 protein: CASSSRQGELFF. For the CDR3, the DNA is TGTGCCAGCAGCTCGCGACAGGGGGAGCTGTTTTTT.

This clonotype was picked up many times. The chain couples TRBV7-9 to TRBJ1-1; D is unclear. V was pared by 5 bases and J by 11 bases, with 12 bases between. The germline V gene encodes CDR1 SEHNR and CDR2 FQNEAQ (reference sequence). CDR3 length: 11 amino acids. The CDR3 spells CASSAGNWAFF. The CDR3 DNA reads as TGTGCCAGCAGCGCTGGAAATTGGGCTTTCTTT.

This clonotype was found many times. This chain links TRBV19 with TRBJ2-5; either TRBD1 or TRBD2 may supply D (5 bases each). V was trimmed by 3 bases and J by 7 bases, leaving 15 bases between them. The CDR3 runs 14 residues. Looked up from germline, CDR1 is LNHDA and CDR2 is SQIVND (reference sequence). The CDR3 is CASSITGPGGTQYF. The CDR3 nucleotides read TGTGCCAGTAGTATCACCGGACCTGGGGGGACCCAGTACTTC.

This clonotype was counted ten times or more. The chain recombines TRBV7-9 with TRBJ1-1, with 9 bases fitting TRBD1. CDR1 SEHNR and CDR2 FQNEAQ come from the germline V gene (reference sequence). The CDR3 runs 15 residues. V shed 1 base, J shed 3 bases, and the junction held 3 bases outside the gene matches. The CDR3 region is CASSLDDRGDTEAFF. The CDR3 nucleotides read TGTGCCAGCAGCTTAGATGACAGGGGGGACACTGAAGCTTTCTTT.

This clonotype was counted ten times or more. V usage is TRBV11-2 and J usage is TRBJ1-1; a weak D match, TRBD1 (6 bases). V was clipped by 6 bases and J by 7 bases, with 15 bases between them. The germline CDR1 and CDR2 sequences are SGHAT and FQNNGV. This CDR3 is built from 13 residues. The CDR3 region has the DNA TGTGCCAGCAGACCTACACCGACAGGTGAAGCTTTCTTT. Encoded protein: CASRPTPTGEAFF.

This clonotype occurred many times. The chain employs TRBV14 and TRBJ2-7; TRBD1 matches 9 bases. Germline V gives CDR1 SGHDN, CDR2 FVKESK. The CDR3 consists of 14 residues. V lost 4 bases and J lost 5; bases outside the gene matches: 6. The CDR3 protein is CASSPGQGFNEQYF. For the CDR3, the DNA is TGTGCCAGCAGCCCGGGACAGGGCTTTAACGAGCAGTACTTC.

This clonotype was observed many times. This chain uses TRBV24-1 with TRBJ1-1; D possibly corresponds to TRBD1 (6 bases). Trimming stripped 5 bases from V and 2 bases from J, with 8 bases between. The CDR3 length is 13 residues. The V gene's germline CDR1 is KGHDR and CDR2 SFDVKD. In DNA, the CDR3 is TGTGCCACCAGTGGGGGGCCTAACACTGAAGCTTTCTTT. Its translation: CATSGGPNTEAFF.

CDR3 amino acids: CSSLSYYGYTF. CDR3 nucleotide sequence: TGCAGCAGTTTGAGTTACTATGGCTACACCTTC. The chain recombines TRBV29-1 with TRBJ1-2, with D hard to call. Trimming left V 8 bases short and J 3 bases short, with 10 bases between. Germline CDR1 SQVTM, CDR2 ANQGSEA. This CDR3 region has 11 residues.

The count of this clonotype is one. A much larger clone differs by one base, so this may be a read error. The CDR3 coding sequence is TGCAGTGCTAGATTGGACAGAGGGGACACTGAATCTTTCTTT. This sequence encodes CSARLDRGDTESFF. The rearrangement uses TRBV20-1 and TRBJ1-1; a possible D gene is TRBD1 (6 bases). CDR3 size: 14 residues. Germline loops: CDR1 DFQATT, CDR2 SNEGSKA (reference sequence).

The genes are TRBV28 and TRBJ2-5; 11 nucleotides match TRBD2. With 5 bases clipped from V and 13 bases from J, the junction kept 15 bases outside the gene matches. The CDR3 spans 15 residues. The germline V gene has CDR1 MDHEN and CDR2 SYDVKM. The CDR3: CASSSTGTSGAFTYF. CDR3 in DNA: TGTGCCAGCAGTAGCACAGGGACTAGCGGCGCCTTTACGTACTTC.

This chain joins TRBV7-2 and TRBJ1-1, with 7 bases that match TRBD1. Losses at the gene ends were 5 bases for V and 6 bases for J; bases not matched to a gene: 9. This CDR3 has 14 amino acids. Per germline, CDR1 SGHTA and CDR2 FQGNSA. The CDR3 spells CASSHVGQGAEAFF. Here the CDR3 DNA reads TGTGCCAGCAGCCATGTCGGGCAGGGGGCTGAAGCTTTCTTT.

This chain joins TRBV7-3 and TRBJ1-2, with D possibly being TRBD1 (5 bases). Germline V gene data show CDR1 as SGHTA and CDR2 as FQGTGA. V gave up 4 bases and J gave up 8 bases, with 26 bases separating them. The CDR3 has 17 amino acids. CDR3 sequence reads: CASSCIKQGAGPGGYTF. The DNA of the CDR3 is TGTGCCAGCAGCTGCATTAAGCAGGGCGCAGGTCCTGGCGGCTACACCTTC.

There are many counts of this clonotype. V and J are TRBV12-3 or TRBV12-4 and TRBJ1-6; the D gene is possibly TRBD1 (6 bases). Trimming shortened V by 4 bases and J by 6 bases, and 10 bases separated the two germline ends. CDR3 length: 14 residues. The chain's CDR3 is CASSSSRGNSPLHF. In DNA form, the CDR3 reads TGTGCCAGCAGTTCTTCCAGGGGTAATTCACCCCTCCACTTT.

This clonotype was seen many times. V is TRBV14 and J is TRBJ1-2; D not certain. This CDR3 comprises 14 residues. From germline, CDR1 is SGHDN and CDR2 FVKESK. Trimming shortened V by 0 bases and J by 7 bases, and 12 bases separated the two germline ends. CDR3 amino acids: CASSQDLGFAGYTF. In DNA, the CDR3 is TGTGCCAGCAGCCAAGATTTAGGGTTTGCTGGCTACACCTTC.

This clonotype was recorded at least ten times. This chain connects TRBV9 to TRBJ2-5; a possible D gene is TRBD1 (6 bases). In germline, CDR1 is SGDLS, CDR2 YYNGEE. The ends were cut back, 0 bases at V and 3 bases at J, with 9 bases in the middle. This CDR3 has 14 amino acids. The DNA of the CDR3 is TGTGCCAGCAGCGTAGTTGCAGGGGAAGAGACCCAGTACTTC. Translated, it gives CASSVVAGEETQYF. The entire variable domain, with the rest obtained from reference TRBV9 and TRBJ2-5, is as follows: DSGVTQTPKHLITATGQRVTLRCSPRSGDLSVYWYQQSLDQGLQFLIQYYNGEERAKGNILERFSAQQFPDLHSELNLSSLELGDSALYFCASSVVAGEETQYFGPGTRLLVL.

On this clonotype: This clone may be a read error of a much larger clone one base away. The chain combines TRBV7-9 with TRBJ2-2, with D perhaps being TRBD1 or TRBD2 (5 bases each). This CDR3 is built from 13 residues. Per the germline V gene, CDR1 is SEHNR and CDR2 is FQNEAQ (reference sequence). CDR3: CAGRFRGTGELFF. The CDR3 nucleotides are TGTGCCGGCAGGTTTAGAGGGACGGGAGAGCTGTTTTTT.